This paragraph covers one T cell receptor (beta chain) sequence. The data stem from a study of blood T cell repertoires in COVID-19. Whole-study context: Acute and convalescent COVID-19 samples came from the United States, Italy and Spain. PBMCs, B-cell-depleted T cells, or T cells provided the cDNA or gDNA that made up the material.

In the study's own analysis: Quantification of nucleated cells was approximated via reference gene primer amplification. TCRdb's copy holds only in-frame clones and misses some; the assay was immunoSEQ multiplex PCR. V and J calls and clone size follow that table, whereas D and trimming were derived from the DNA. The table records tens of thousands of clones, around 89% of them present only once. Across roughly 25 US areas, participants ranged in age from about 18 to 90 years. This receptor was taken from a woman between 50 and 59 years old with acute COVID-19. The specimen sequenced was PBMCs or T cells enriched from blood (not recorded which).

The CDR3 sequence: CASNMGQGIYGYTF. DNA of the CDR3: TGTGCCAGTAATATGGGACAGGGGATCTATGGCTACACCTTC. The chain uses TRBV19 and TRBJ1-2; 10 nucleotides line up with TRBD1. This CDR3 spans 14 amino acids. Unmatched junction bases numbered 6, after V lost 7 bases and J lost 4 bases. Germline lookup yields CDR1 LNHDA and CDR2 SQIVND (reference sequence). Variable domain in full (rest from reference TRBV19 and TRBJ1-2): DGGITQSPKYLFRKEGQNVTLSCEQNLNHDAMYWYRQDPGQGLRLIYYSQIVNDFQKGDIAEGYSVSREKKESFPLTVTSAQKNPTAFYLCASNMGQGIYGYTFGSGTRLTVV.